The source of this TCR beta chain is a study of regulatory T cells in long-lasting Graves disease. Study-wide results and caveats: Patients with persistent Graves' had lower TCR diversity than newly diagnosed patients.

This clonotype has more than one count but fewer than ten. Its matching antigen is unknown. A read error is possible here, since a much larger clone lies one base away. Noted time point: newly diagnosed GD, antithyroid drugs for less than 3 months. The TCR library was made from RNA that had been extracted from PBMCs in TRIzol. According to the study, TCR beta libraries were built with iRepertoire HTBI primers and CDR3-region Arm-PCR. TCRdb analysed the multiplex PCR reads with MiXCR anew, one entry per CDR3 protein. The repertoire includes about 440,000 distinct CDR3 sequences, about 15% of them detected once, and over 15% sits in the top ten. This CDR3 contains 12 residues. The germline V gene encodes CDR1 SGHAT and CDR2 FQNNGV. The data also belong to a second study, concerning T cells in Graves' hyperthyroidism and ophthalmopathy.

The clonotype was recovered from a young woman with Graves disease. The chain uses TRBV11-2 and TRBJ1-1; unclear D gene. Specimen: peripheral blood mononuclear cells (PBMCs), collected at new diagnosis, from a patient treated with antithyroid drugs. The CDR3 loop is CASSLEVNEASF. The DNA for the CDR3 is TGTGCCAGCAGCCTTGAAGTAAACGAAGCTTCCTTT.